This T cell receptor (beta chain) is drawn from a study of CD8 T cells in Susac syndrome. RNA in amounts of about 0.5 to 1 ug was reverse transcribed with random hexamers. One entry per CDR3 protein results from TCRdb running MiXCR on the immunoSEQ multiplex PCR reads. This sample has about 120,000 distinct CDR3 sequences; around 90% occur once, and the top ten carry less than 0.15%. This CDR3 has 14 amino acids. V dropped 0 bases and J dropped 2 bases, with 7 bases sitting between them. From germline, CDR1 is DFQATT and CDR2 SNEGSKA (reference sequence). The TCR was taken from a human donor in good health. This sequence joins TRBV20-1 and TRBJ2-2; no definite D call. Material: CD4+ T cells from PBMCs. The CDR3 bases are TGCAGTGCTAGAGACGGGTTAAACACCGGGGAGCTGTTTTTT. Protein sequence: CSARDGLNTGELFF.